This entry lists 15 T cell receptor beta chains sequenced from one sample in a study of blood T cell repertoires in COVID-19. Using immunoSEQ multiplex PCR, the repertoire was profiled, and TCRdb retains in-frame clones only, with some absent. The sample shows approximately 46,000 clones, about 85% of them seen only once. What was sequenced was peripheral blood. The receptors come from a human donor in a cohort sampled during active COVID-19.

The chain recombines TRBV3-1 (or the pseudogene TRBV3-2) with TRBJ1-6; 8 nucleotides match TRBD1. The V and J ends lost 4 bases and 10 bases, in that order; junction bases with no gene match: 6. This CDR3 comprises 14 residues. Germline CDR1 and CDR2: LGHDT and YNNKEL (reference sequence). The DNA for the CDR3 is TGTGCCAGCAGCCCGACAGGGGTAGGATCACCCCTCCACTTT. Protein product: CASSPTGVGSPLHF.

V gene TRBV27 combines with J gene TRBJ1-2; 8 bases are shared with TRBD1. CDR1 MNHEY and CDR2 SMNVEV come from the germline V gene (reference sequence). After removal of 5 bases from V and 7 bases from J, the junction contained 9 bases not matched to a gene. CDR3 size: 14 residues. In DNA, the CDR3 is TGTGCCAGCAGTGCGCGGGACAGGAGTCGTGGCTACACCTTC. Protein: CASSARDRSRGYTF.

The chain is built from TRBV28 and TRBJ2-7; TRBD1 matches at 11 bases. V trimming: 5 bases; J trimming: 4 bases; junction bases outside the gene matches: 7. This CDR3 region has 15 residues. Germline V gives CDR1 MDHEN, CDR2 SYDVKM. As DNA, the CDR3 is TGTGCCAGCAGTACTATCGGACAGGGGGCATACGAGCAGTACTTC. This gives the protein CASSTIGQGAYEQYF.

The rearrangement uses TRBV6-6 and TRBJ1-6; 7 nucleotides agree with TRBD1. This CDR3 is built from 14 residues. Germline loops: CDR1 MNHNY, CDR2 SVGAGI (reference sequence). Germline trimming cut 7 bases from V and 6 bases from J; bases unmatched to any gene: 6. The CDR3 DNA reads TGTGCCAGCAACGCGGGACAGAGTAATTCACCCCTCCACTTT. Its protein product is CASNAGQSNSPLHF.

The chain combines TRBV6-2 or TRBV6-3 with TRBJ2-3, with 8 bases identical to TRBD2. V lost 2 bases and J lost 4; bases outside the gene matches: 5. In germline, CDR1 is MNHEY, CDR2 SVGEGT. This CDR3 contains 15 residues. In DNA form, the CDR3 reads TGTGCCAGCAGTTACCGCGGAGCGGGGGCAGATACGCAGTATTTT. Its translation: CASSYRGAGADTQYF.

J is TRBJ1-5 and V is TRBV6-5, with D tentatively TRBD1 (6 bases). The CDR3 covers 15 residues. Deletions cut 6 bases from V and 6 bases from J, with 18 bases between. Looked up from germline, CDR1 is MNHEY and CDR2 is SVGAGI. In DNA, the CDR3 is TGTGCCAGCAGCAGAGGAGCAGGGGAGGGTCAGCCCCAGCATTTT. Encoded protein: CASSRGAGEGQPQHF.

This chain uses TRBV3-1 (or the pseudogene TRBV3-2) with TRBJ1-4; TRBD1 might be the D (5 bases). The V end was cut by 3 bases, the J end by 0 bases, with 5 bases between. From germline, CDR1 is LGHDT and CDR2 YNNKEL (reference sequence). The CDR3 loop spans 14 amino acids. The DNA for the CDR3 is TGTGCCAGCAGCCACAGGGCAACTAATGAAAAACTGTTTTTT. Protein product: CASSHRATNEKLFF.

The genes are TRBV2 and TRBJ1-1, with TRBD1 matching over 11 bases. After removal of 8 bases from V and 10 bases from J, the junction contained 12 bases not matched to a gene. CDR3 length: 14 amino acids. Per the germline V gene, CDR1 is SNHLY and CDR2 is FYNNEI. The CDR3, as DNA: TGTGCCAGCCATGGGACAGGGGGGTTTCTCCGAGCTTTCTTT. Protein sequence: CASHGTGGFLRAFF.

The chain combines TRBV4-1 with TRBJ1-3; 8 bases match TRBD1. This CDR3 is 19 amino acids long. Germline CDR1 MGHRA, CDR2 YSYEKL. V shed 4 bases, J shed 0 bases, and the junction held 14 bases outside the gene matches. CDR3 sequence reads: CASSPGQGHSSYSGNTIYF. The CDR3 region has the DNA TGCGCCAGCAGCCCAGGACAGGGTCATAGTTCCTACTCTGGAAACACCATATATTTT.

The chain links TRBV19 to TRBJ2-7; D perhaps matches TRBD2 (5 bases). Germline V gene sequence: CDR1 LNHDA, CDR2 SQIVND (reference sequence). V was cut by 3 bases and J by 0 bases, with 9 bases left in between. The CDR3 length is 14 residues. The CDR3 region has the DNA TGTGCCAGTAGTATCGCACGGGACTCCTACGAGCAGTACTTC. The encoded protein is CASSIARDSYEQYF.

The sample holds one count of this clone. The rearrangement joins TRBV4-1 to TRBJ2-7, with TRBD1 as a possible D gene (5 bases). The V gene's germline CDR1 is MGHRA and CDR2 YSYEKL. CDR3 length: 17 residues. V lost 1 base to trimming and J lost 3 bases, with 19 bases between them. CDR3 loop: CASSQGRQLTDIYEQYF. CDR3 nucleotide sequence: TGCGCCAGCAGCCAAGGTCGACAGTTAACCGATATCTACGAGCAGTACTTC.

The chain has TRBV7-3 and TRBJ2-2; D is perhaps TRBD1 (6 bases). Germline CDR1 reads SGHTA; CDR2 reads FQGTGA. This CDR3 has 17 amino acids. Between the trimmed V and J ends, which lost 1 base and 1 base, there was a span of 13 bases. DNA for the CDR3: TGTGCCAGCAGCTTAATGGGGGCAGGGGTGAACACCGGGGAGCTGTTTTTT. It yields the protein CASSLMGAGVNTGELFF.

The chain joins TRBV6-5 to TRBJ2-7; the D gene is possibly TRBD1 (6 bases). CDR1 and CDR2 (germline): MNHEY, SVGAGI. This CDR3 is 15 amino acids long. V was clipped by 6 bases and J by 0 bases, with 15 bases between them. CDR3 loop: CASSSGQTDSYEQYF. DNA of the CDR3: TGTGCCAGCAGCTCCGGACAGACGGACTCCTACGAGCAGTACTTC.

This clone was seen a few times. The chain uses TRBV2 and TRBJ1-6, with 11 bases lining up with TRBD1. This CDR3 has 16 residues. Germline CDR1 SNHLY, CDR2 FYNNEI. The ends lost 1 base at V and 10 bases at J; junction bases unmatched: 6. In nucleotides, the CDR3 is TGTGCCAGCAGTGAAGGGACAGGGGGCCTCGGGTCACCCCTCCACTTT. This gives the protein CASSEGTGGLGSPLHF.

J is TRBJ1-2 and V is TRBV28, with TRBD1 matching over 8 bases. The V segment lost 4 bases and the J segment 3 bases; nucleotides outside the gene matches: 13. The germline gives CDR1 MDHEN, CDR2 SYDVKM. The CDR3 is made up of 17 amino acids. The CDR3: CASSSTIIGQGHYGYTF. The CDR3 DNA reads TGTGCCAGCAGTTCCACAATCATCGGACAGGGCCACTATGGCTACACCTTC.